These T cell receptor beta chains were read from a single sample in a study of blood T cell repertoires in COVID-19. Sequenced by immunoSEQ multiplex PCR; TCRdb stores in-frame clones only, minus some. This sample yields fewer than 60,000 clones, of which around 75% are seen a single time; 25% belongs to the top ten. Sequencing input: peripheral blood. These receptors all stem from a human donor in a cohort sampled during active COVID-19. Both conserved end residues are part of each CDR3. A D gene is named only where the DNA matches it firmly. Only part of the rows carry a size: once, few, many, or a class if the clone is expanded.

TRBV6-2/TRBV6-3,.,TRBD1,TRBJ1-2,CASSYGPGTGEHGYTF,TGTGCCAGCAGTTACGGTCCCGGGACAGGGGAGCACGGCTACACCTTC
TRBV7-2,.,TRBD1,TRBJ2-7,CASSAHPTGQWSYEQYF,TGTGCCAGCAGCGCGCACCCGACGGGACAGTGGTCCTACGAGCAGTACTTC
TRBV11-2,.,TRBD2,TRBJ2-5,CASSPDLLAGGLGETQYF,TGTGCCAGCAGCCCGGACCTCTTAGCGGGGGGCCTCGGGGAGACCCAGTACTTC
TRBV27,.,TRBD2,TRBJ2-1,CASSSGTTYNEQFF,TGTGCCAGCAGTTCCGGGACTACCTACAATGAGCAGTTCTTC
TRBV28,.,TRBD1,TRBJ2-1,CASSPDRPYNEQFF,TGTGCCAGCAGTCCGGACAGGCCCTACAATGAGCAGTTCTTC
TRBV11-2,medium-sized,.,TRBJ2-7,CASSLGAREQYF,TGTGCCAGCAGCTTAGGGGCACGCGAGCAGTACTTC
TRBV11-3,.,.,TRBJ2-7,CASSLGGDGEYEQYF,TGTGCCAGCAGCTTGGGCGGGGACGGAGAGTACGAGCAGTACTTC
TRBV11-3,.,.,TRBJ2-5,CASSPEAEAETQYF,TGTGCCAGCAGCCCCGAGGCAGAGGCGGAGACCCAGTACTTC
TRBV2,.,TRBD2,TRBJ2-3,CASRTLAGRKDTQYF,TGTGCCAGCAGAACACTAGCGGGGAGGAAAGATACGCAGTATTTT
TRBV27,.,.,TRBJ2-5,CASSLSGRERSDQYF,TGTGCCAGCAGTTTATCCGGACGGGAAAGGAGTGACCAGTACTTC
TRBV7-2,.,TRBD2,TRBJ2-3,CASSLGGLATQYF,TGTGCCAGCAGCTTAGGGGGACTAGCGACGCAGTATTTT
TRBV5-1,.,TRBD1,TRBJ1-1,CASNTGGEPTEAFF,TGCGCCAGCAACACAGGGGGGGAGCCCACTGAAGCTTTCTTT
TRBV7-2,.,TRBD1,TRBJ1-3,CASSWTGGSGNTIYF,TGTGCCAGCAGCTGGACAGGGGGCTCTGGAAACACCATATATTTT
TRBV3-1/TRBV3-2,.,.,TRBJ2-7,CASSQSQYEQYF,TGTGCCAGCAGCCAATCACAGTACGAGCAGTACTTC
TRBV21-1,.,.,TRBJ2-1,CASSPGTGVRVEQFF,TGTGCCAGCAGTCCCGGGACAGGGGTTCGAGTTGAGCAGTTCTTC
TRBV2,.,.,TRBJ2-3,CASSISGNTQYF,TGTGCCAGCAGCATTAGCGGAAATACGCAGTATTTT
TRBV19,.,.,TRBJ2-1,CASSTIVLSSYNEQFF,TGTGCCAGTAGTACTATCGTTTTGAGCTCCTACAATGAGCAGTTCTTC
TRBV5-1,.,TRBD1,TRBJ1-5,CASSLQGNQPQHF,TGCGCCAGCAGCCTACAGGGGAATCAGCCCCAGCATTTT
TRBV6-5,.,TRBD1,TRBJ2-7,CASRETGRPYEQYF,TGTGCCAGCAGAGAGACAGGGCGACCCTACGAGCAGTACTTC
TRBV7-6,.,TRBD2,TRBJ2-2,CASSSGLADNTGELFF,TGTGCCAGCAGCTCGGGACTAGCGGATAACACCGGGGAGCTGTTTTTT
TRBV7-9,few,.,TRBJ2-2,CASSQGIRELFF,TGTGCCAGCAGCCAGGGGATCCGGGAGCTGTTTTTT
TRBV19,.,TRBD1,TRBJ1-4,CASSITGTGGVSSTNEKLFF,TGTGCCAGTAGTATAACCGGGACAGGGGGCGTGAGCTCAACTAATGAAAAACTGTTTTTT
TRBV30,.,TRBD2,TRBJ2-5,CAWSPLAGVQETQYF,TGTGCCTGGAGCCCCCTAGCGGGGGTCCAAGAGACCCAGTACTTC
TRBV5-5,medium-sized,.,TRBJ2-5,CASSGSGDGTQYF,TGTGCCAGCAGCGGTAGCGGTGACGGGACCCAGTACTTC
TRBV11-2,.,.,TRBJ2-5,CASSLVLQETQYF,TGTGCCAGCAGCTTAGTGCTCCAGGAGACCCAGTACTTC
TRBV2,.,TRBD2,TRBJ2-2,CASSVNSGANTGELFF,TGTGCCAGCAGTGTTAATAGCGGGGCGAACACCGGGGAGCTGTTTTTT
TRBV20-1,.,TRBD1,TRBJ1-2,CSANRGHGYTF,TGCAGTGCTAACAGGGGTCATGGCTACACCTTC
TRBV14,.,.,TRBJ1-1,CASSQPGLNTEAFF,TGTGCCAGCAGCCAACCGGGGTTGAACACTGAAGCTTTCTTT
TRBV6-1,few,.,TRBJ1-5,CASSGVAGWGNQPQHF,TGTGCCAGCAGTGGGGTAGCCGGATGGGGCAATCAGCCCCAGCATTTT
TRBV27,.,TRBD2,TRBJ2-3,CASSLGTSGGVDTQYF,TGTGCCAGCAGTCTTGGGACTAGCGGGGGAGTAGATACGCAGTATTTT
TRBV2,.,.,TRBJ2-1,CASSSDSGVEQFF,TGTGCCAGCAGCAGCGATTCAGGGGTTGAGCAGTTCTTC
TRBV2,.,TRBD1,TRBJ2-1,CASSAYGTGGPNEQFF,TGTGCCAGCAGCGCCTACGGGACAGGGGGCCCCAATGAGCAGTTCTTC
TRBV3-1/TRBV3-2,few,TRBD2,TRBJ2-3,CASSHRRGGLGDTQYF,TGTGCCAGCAGCCACCGCCGGGGGGGCTTAGGAGATACGCAGTATTTT
TRBV30,few,.,TRBJ2-7,CAWSPLQTAYSYEQYF,TGTGCCTGGAGTCCCCTCCAGACAGCCTACTCCTACGAGCAGTACTTC
TRBV28,.,.,TRBJ1-5,CASSSQDYQPQHF,TGTGCCAGCAGCTCACAGGATTATCAGCCCCAGCATTTT
TRBV5-1,.,TRBD2,TRBJ2-2,CASSSGLAGGHGELFF,TGCGCCAGCAGCTCCGGACTAGCGGGAGGCCACGGGGAGCTGTTTTTT
TRBV18,few,.,TRBJ1-5,CASSPPGTSNQPQHF,TGTGCCAGCTCACCACCGGGCACTAGCAATCAGCCCCAGCATTTT
TRBV24-1,.,.,TRBJ2-1,CATSDIQQNEQFF,TGTGCCACCAGTGACATACAACAAAATGAGCAGTTCTTC
TRBV10-2,.,TRBD1,TRBJ2-1,CASSPSDRGGNEQFF,TGCGCCAGCAGTCCTTCTGACAGGGGCGGGAATGAGCAGTTCTTC
TRBV5-1,.,TRBD1,TRBJ1-6,CASSFNDRGNSPLHF,TGCGCCAGCAGCTTTAACGACAGGGGAAATTCACCCCTCCACTTT
TRBV6-6,few,TRBD1,TRBJ2-7,CASSSPGQGEYEQYF,TGTGCCAGCAGTTCCCCGGGACAGGGAGAATACGAGCAGTACTTC
TRBV7-2,.,.,TRBJ1-1,CASSLAQGNTEAFF,TGTGCCAGCAGCTTAGCACAGGGGAACACTGAAGCTTTCTTT
TRBV12-3/TRBV12-4,few,.,TRBJ2-7,CASSRTDSGGQYF,TGTGCCAGCAGTAGGACAGATTCTGGCGGGCAGTACTTC
TRBV19,.,TRBD1,TRBJ1-2,CASITSGTGYGYTF,TGTGCCAGTATTACTTCTGGGACAGGGTATGGCTACACCTTC
TRBV12-3/TRBV12-4,.,.,TRBJ1-5,CASSLDSQPQHF,TGTGCCAGCAGTTTAGATAGTCAGCCCCAGCATTTT
TRBV2,.,.,TRBJ2-7,CASSGTQYEQYF,TGTGCCAGCAGTGGCACCCAGTACGAGCAGTACTTC
TRBV12-3/TRBV12-4,.,.,TRBJ1-1,CASTRGTEAFF,TGTGCCAGCACTCGCGGCACTGAAGCTTTCTTT
TRBV2,.,TRBD1,TRBJ2-1,CASSTGGSYNEQFF,TGTGCCAGCAGCACAGGGGGTTCCTACAATGAGCAGTTCTTC
TRBV6-5,few,TRBD1,TRBJ2-7,CASSRDSRYEQYF,TGTGCCAGCAGTCGGGACAGCCGCTACGAGCAGTACTTC
TRBV19,.,TRBD2,TRBJ2-1,CASSSLRGGFWGEQFF,TGTGCCAGTAGTTCCCTGCGGGGGGGGTTTTGGGGTGAGCAGTTCTTC
TRBV7-2,.,TRBD2,TRBJ2-1,CASSNGGADYNEQFF,TGTGCCAGCAGCAACGGGGGGGCAGACTACAATGAGCAGTTCTTC
TRBV7-3,.,TRBD1,TRBJ2-2,CASRSTGGTGELFF,TGTGCCAGCAGATCAACAGGGGGCACCGGGGAGCTGTTTTTT
TRBV11-2,.,TRBD2,TRBJ2-3,CASSYRTSGADTQYF,TGTGCCAGCAGCTACAGGACTAGCGGGGCAGATACGCAGTATTTT
TRBV18,.,.,TRBJ1-6,CASSEQGIDNSPLHF,TGTGCCAGCTCAGAGCAGGGAATCGACAATTCACCCCTCCACTTT
TRBV5-4,.,.,TRBJ1-2,CASGDRPGGGYTF,TGTGCCAGCGGCGACAGGCCGGGGGGTGGCTACACCTTC
TRBV6-2/TRBV6-3,once,.,TRBJ1-6,CASSLNSYNSPLHF,TGTGCCAGCAGTTTGAACAGCTATAATTCACCCCTCCACTTT
TRBV4-1,.,.,TRBJ2-7,CASSQPGGLVAYEQYF,TGCGCCAGCAGCCAACCCGGGGGGCTAGTCGCCTACGAGCAGTACTTC
TRBV7-8,.,.,TRBJ2-3,CASSQSSHTQYF,TGTGCCAGCAGCCAAAGTAGCCATACGCAGTATTTT